Below are 12 T cell receptor beta chains sequenced from a single sample in a study of blood T cells in healthy people across ages. Primed by a sample-barcoded 5' primer and a J-beta primer mix, a second PCR proceeded for 7 to 11 cycles. TCRdb reprocessed the 5' RACE reads via MiXCR and lists one record per CDR3 protein. The data contain around 1.7 million distinct CDR3 sequences, roughly 30% of them singletons. The sample comprised blood. These receptors all stem from a woman in her 30s in good health.

The chain recombines TRBV20-1 with TRBJ2-3; TRBD2 matches 14 bases. The J segment lost 2 bases and the V segment lost 4 bases, leaving 5 bases of the junction unmatched. The germline CDR1 and CDR2 sequences are DFQATT and SNEGSKA (reference sequence). This CDR3 has 16 amino acids. The CDR3 reads CSAIRLAGGTTDTQYF. CDR3 bases: TGCAGTGCTATCAGACTAGCGGGGGGGACCACAGATACGCAGTATTTT.

There are a few counts of this clonotype. This sequence joins TRBV7-9 and TRBJ2-3; D is unclear. The length of the CDR3 is 14 residues. Germline V gene data show CDR1 as SEHNR and CDR2 as FQNEAQ (reference sequence). V dropped 1 base and J dropped 4 bases, with 9 bases sitting between them. The CDR3 region is CASSLGRTPDTQYF. DNA for the CDR3: TGTGCCAGCAGCTTAGGGCGGACCCCAGATACGCAGTATTTT.

This clonotype has just a few counts. The chain links TRBV5-1 to TRBJ2-3; no clear D gene. The CDR3 sequence is 15 residues long. The germline gives CDR1 SGHRS, CDR2 YFSETQ. V dropped 0 bases and J dropped 2 bases, with 10 bases sitting between them. This CDR3 is CASSLDMPPTDTQYF. In nucleotides, the CDR3 is TGCGCCAGCAGCTTGGACATGCCCCCCACAGATACGCAGTATTTT.

Comment on this clonotype: Sequence at one end of the junction differs from germline and may be a read error. This chain links TRBV5-1 with TRBJ2-1; TRBD2 aligns across 8 bases. In germline, CDR1 is SGHRS, CDR2 YFSETQ. The CDR3 sequence is 16 residues long. The CDR3 region has the DNA TGCGCCAGCGGCTTGTCAGCGGGAGCCTCCTACAATGAGCAGTTCTTC. Amino acid sequence: CASGLSAGASYNEQFF.

This clonotype was detected ten times or more. This chain links TRBV3-1 with TRBJ1-1, with D unresolved. Germline V gene sequence: CDR1 LGHDT, CDR2 YNNKEL (reference sequence). Between the trimmed V and J ends, which lost 1 base and 4 bases, there was a span of 10 bases. This CDR3 has 14 residues. The CDR3 is CASSQGSGGTEAFF. CDR3 nucleotides: TGTGCCAGCAGCCAAGGTTCGGGAGGCACTGAAGCTTTCTTT.

The gene calls are TRBV7-2 and TRBJ2-5, with D perhaps TRBD2 (6 bases). The CDR3 sequence is 14 residues long. Trimming removed 4 bases from V and 5 bases from J, with 14 bases in between. The germline V gene has CDR1 SGHTA and CDR2 FQGNSA. In DNA, the CDR3 is TGTGCCAGCAGCTACGCGGGGATGGGGGAGACCCAGTACTTC. Its translation is CASSYAGMGETQYF.

The V and J genes are TRBV18 and TRBJ1-5; no reliable D call. This CDR3 contains 15 residues. Germline loops: CDR1 KGHSH, CDR2 LQKENI. V was pared by 5 bases and J by 0 bases, with 11 bases between. The CDR3 reads CASSVTDDSNQPQHF. CDR3 nucleotide sequence: TGTGCCAGCTCAGTGACGGACGATAGCAATCAGCCCCAGCATTTT.

The chain employs TRBV18 and TRBJ2-5, with unresolved D. CDR1 is KGHSH and CDR2 is LQKENI in the germline V gene. Trimming took off 1 base at V and 5 bases at J, with 14 bases between the two ends. The CDR3 consists of 15 residues. CDR3 amino acids: CASSPLKARKETQYF. As DNA, the CDR3 is TGTGCCAGCTCACCACTTAAGGCCCGAAAGGAGACCCAGTACTTC.

This chain uses TRBV29-1 with TRBJ2-3; no reliable D call. Between the trimmed V and J ends, which lost 4 bases and 6 bases, there was a span of 5 bases. This CDR3 has 10 amino acids. CDR1 and CDR2 from the germline V gene are SQVTM and ANQGSEA. In DNA, the CDR3 is TGCAGCGTTGCCGTCGATACGCAGTATTTT. Its protein product is CSVAVDTQYF.

Comment on this clonotype: As the CDR3 is not closed by the conserved phenylalanine or tryptophan, this likely results from a read error. The V call is TRBV15, the J call TRBJ1-2, with D perhaps TRBD1 (6 bases). This CDR3 has 13 residues. The germline V gene encodes CDR1 LNHNV and CDR2 YYDKDF (reference sequence). Trimming took off 1 base at V and 10 bases at J, with 13 bases between the two ends. The CDR3 is CATSRGGLVDYTL. In DNA, the CDR3 is TGTGCCACCAGCAGAGGGGGGCTTGTTGACTACACCTTA.

This clonotype was observed a handful of times. The genes are TRBV20-1 and TRBJ2-1; 7 bases map to TRBD1. Unmatched junction bases numbered 9, after V lost 1 base and J lost 3 bases. CDR3 length: 16 amino acids. CDR1 DFQATT and CDR2 SNEGSKA come from the germline V gene (reference sequence). The CDR3 is CSARAGGETGYNEQFF. The CDR3 coding sequence is TGCAGTGCTAGAGCAGGGGGTGAAACGGGCTACAATGAGCAGTTCTTC.

This clonotype was detected only a few times. The chain is built from TRBV20-1 and TRBJ1-5; TRBD1 aligns across 8 bases. This CDR3 is 14 amino acids long. Germline values: CDR1 DFQATT, CDR2 SNEGSKA (reference sequence). V lost 0 bases and J lost 10; bases outside the gene matches: 8. The CDR3 DNA follows: TGCAGTGCTAGAGATACTGGACAGGGCCAACCCCAGCATTTT. Its translation: CSARDTGQGQPQHF.